Below, 18 T cell receptor beta chains from the same sample are listed, as sequenced in a study of T cells in Graves' hyperthyroidism and ophthalmopathy. Amplification of TCR beta CDR3 regions used RNA as the template. First-round RT-PCR with HTBI primers amplified the TCR CDR3 region. In TCRdb, the multiplex PCR reads were re-called with MiXCR into one record per CDR3 protein. The sample carries a few hundred thousand distinct CDR3 sequences, approximately 13% recorded once. Input material: blood. The receptor set was obtained from a woman under 40 with Graves' hyperthyroidism that later progressed to Graves' ophthalmopathy.

CDR3 sequence reads: CATGAAGYTF. The CDR3 coding sequence is TGTGCCACAGGGGCGGCTGGCTACACCTTC. The chain combines TRBV19 with TRBJ1-2; perhaps TRBD1 as D (6 bases). This CDR3 has 10 amino acids. CDR1 LNHDA and CDR2 SQIVND come from the germline V gene (reference sequence). V was trimmed by 10 bases and J by 7 bases, leaving 10 bases between them.

This clonotype was found many times. The chain has TRBV6-1 and TRBJ2-4; a weak D match, TRBD2 (6 bases). CDR3 length equals 15 residues. CDR1 is MNHNS and CDR2 is SASEGT in the germline V gene. V was cut by 3 bases and J by 5 bases, with 14 bases left in between. For the CDR3, the DNA is TGTGCCAGCAGTGACCATGCGGGGTCGGAAAACATTCAGTACTTC. As protein: CASSDHAGSENIQYF.

This clonotype was recorded many times. V usage is TRBV4-1 and J usage is TRBJ2-3, with 8 bases lining up with TRBD2. Germline V CDR1 and CDR2: MGHRA, YSYEKL. The CDR3 is 16 residues long. The V and J ends lost 1 base and 2 bases, in that order; junction bases with no gene match: 5. CDR3 coding DNA: TGCGCCAGCAGCCAAGTGGCTAGCGGGTTCACAGATACGCAGTATTTT. Translating gives CASSQVASGFTDTQYF.

The rearrangement links TRBV11-2 to TRBJ2-3; no definite D call. From germline, CDR1 is SGHAT and CDR2 FQNNGV. The CDR3 is made up of 15 amino acids. V lost 3 bases and J 0 bases, leaving 10 bases between the germline ends. CDR3 sequence reads: CASSFPYASTDTQYF. In nucleotides, the CDR3 is TGTGCCAGCAGCTTTCCTTACGCTAGCACAGATACGCAGTATTTT.

This clonotype has only a few counts. V is TRBV5-1 and J is TRBJ2-7; D perhaps matches TRBD2 (6 bases). Germline V gene lookup returns CDR1 SGHRS and CDR2 YFSETQ. V lost 2 bases to trimming and J lost 2 bases, with 14 bases between them. CDR3 length: 15 residues. CDR3 protein: CASSFRGFTAYEQYF. For the CDR3, the DNA is TGCGCCAGCAGCTTCCGGGGGTTTACGGCCTACGAGCAGTACTTC.

The chain employs TRBV11-2 and TRBJ2-3; D may be TRBD2 (5 bases). This CDR3 spans 17 amino acids. Germline V gives CDR1 SGHAT, CDR2 FQNNGV. Trimming pared 2 bases from V and 2 bases from J, leaving 17 bases between. For the CDR3, the DNA is TGTGCCAGCAGCTTAACTGTCCGGACTCGACTCACAGATACGCAGTATTTT. The encoded protein is CASSLTVRTRLTDTQYF. The whole variable domain, filled in from reference TRBV11-2 and TRBJ2-3, reads EAGVAQSPRYKIIEKRQSVAFWCNPISGHATLYWYQQILGQGPKLLIQFQNNGVVDDSQLPKDRFSAERLKGVDSTLKIQPAKLEDSAVYLCASSLTVRTRLTDTQYFGPGTRLTVL.

V gene TRBV6-1 combines with J gene TRBJ2-4; no clear D gene. The CDR3 has 16 residues. Germline V CDR1 and CDR2: MNHNS, SASEGT. With 1 base removed from V and 0 bases from J, the gap between germline ends came to 10 bases. As DNA, the CDR3 is TGTGCCAGCAGTGAAGGGGCCCTATTAGCCAAAAACATTCAGTACTTC. This codes for CASSEGALLAKNIQYF.

This clonotype has only a few counts. CDR3 amino acids: CASSFRSTVPEQYF. DNA of the CDR3: TGTGCCAGCAGTTTCCGGAGTACTGTCCCCGAGCAGTACTTC. The chain combines TRBV6-2 or TRBV6-3 with TRBJ2-7; D uncertain. From germline, CDR1 is MNHEY and CDR2 SVGEGT. V was clipped by 4 bases and J by 6 bases, with 16 bases between them. The CDR3 is 14 residues long.

Notes on this clonotype: An end of the junction differs from the germline gene, which may be a read error. The chain carries TRBV5-6 and TRBJ2-2, with no clear D. The CDR3 contains 12 residues. CDR1 SGHDT and CDR2 YYEEEE come from the germline V gene. The CDR3: CTSSRYTGELFF. For the CDR3, the DNA is TGTACCAGCAGTCGTTACACCGGGGAGCTGTTTTTT.

This clonotype occurred many times. This rearrangement joins TRBV11-3 to TRBJ2-1, with TRBD2 identical over 11 bases. The CDR3 is 15 amino acids. J was trimmed by 8 bases and V by 5 bases; bases with no gene match: 8. From germline, CDR1 is SGHNT and CDR2 YENEEA. CDR3 coding DNA: TGTGCCAGCAGCCCTACTAGCGGGAGTGGGTATGAGCAGTTCTTC. Amino acid sequence: CASSPTSGSGYEQFF. The full variable domain, in which reference TRBV11-3 and TRBJ2-1 provide the parts outside the CDR3, is EAGVVQSPRYKIIEKKQPVAFWCNPISGHNTLYWYLQNLGQGPELLIRYENEEAVDDSQLPKDRFSAERLKGVDSTLKIQPAELGDSAVYLCASSPTSGSGYEQFFGPGTRLTVL.

Regarding this clonotype: With a much larger clone just one base away, this may be a read error. The CDR3 ends on some other residue instead of the conserved phenylalanine or tryptophan, so this is likely a read error. The chain couples TRBV7-2 to TRBJ2-2; D gene uncertain. V lost 6 bases and J 1 base, leaving 9 bases between the germline ends. CDR3 length equals 14 residues. The germline CDR1 and CDR2 sequences are SGHTA and FQGNSA. The CDR3 loop reads CASSFAGNTGELFL. The CDR3 nucleotides are TGTGCCAGCAGTTTTGCAGGGAACACCGGGGAGCTGTTTCTT.

This clonotype was found many times. The chain has TRBV10-3 and TRBJ1-2, with D possibly being TRBD1 (5 bases). V lost 3 bases and J lost 8, with 13 bases in between. Germline loops: CDR1 ENHRY, CDR2 SYGVKD. CDR3 size: 13 residues. The CDR3 DNA reads as TGTGCCATCAGTGACGAGGACATCGGCGGCTACACCTTC. Protein sequence: CAISDEDIGGYTF.

This clonotype was recorded at least ten times. CDR3 sequence reads: CASGGASGTRETQYF. CDR3 in DNA: TGTGCCAGCGGCGGAGCTAGCGGGACCAGGGAGACCCAGTACTTC. The V and J genes are TRBV9 and TRBJ2-5, with TRBD2 matching 9 bases. CDR1 and CDR2 from the germline V gene are SGDLS and YYNGEE. Losses at the gene ends were 7 bases for V and 5 bases for J; bases not matched to a gene: 12. This CDR3 has 15 residues.

This clonotype was found many times. This chain connects TRBV6-2 or TRBV6-3 to TRBJ1-1, with TRBD1 identical over 9 bases. The germline V gene has CDR1 MNHEY and CDR2 SVGEGT. V lost 5 bases, J lost 4 bases, and 11 bases stayed unmatched. CDR3 length: 16 residues. CDR3: CASSTRTGAMGTEAFF. CDR3 DNA: TGTGCCAGCAGTACCCGGACAGGGGCGATGGGCACTGAAGCTTTCTTT.

In this sample, this clonotype turned up many times. The chain couples TRBV10-3 to TRBJ2-1; 9 bases fit TRBD2. Germline V lookup: CDR1 ENHRY, CDR2 SYGVKD. With 0 bases clipped from V and 5 bases from J, the junction kept 5 bases outside the gene matches. The CDR3 is made up of 16 amino acids. CDR3 region: CAISESFTSGHNEQFF. CDR3 DNA sequence: TGTGCCATCAGTGAGTCGTTTACTAGCGGGCACAATGAGCAGTTCTTC.

This clonotype has at least ten counts. Here the CDR3 reads CASSVKDRFRQNYIYEQYF. The CDR3 DNA reads as TGTGCCAGCAGCGTAAAGGACAGGTTCAGACAAAATTATATATACGAGCAGTACTTC. V is TRBV13 and J is TRBJ2-7, with 7 bases identical to TRBD1. With 5 bases clipped from V and 4 bases from J, the junction kept 23 bases outside the gene matches. Germline V gene lookup returns CDR1 PRHDT and CDR2 FYEKMQ (reference sequence). The CDR3 has 19 amino acids.

The chain couples TRBV2 to TRBJ2-1; the match to TRBD2 covers 14 bases. The germline V gene encodes CDR1 SNHLY and CDR2 FYNNEI. Trimming at V came to 6 bases and at J to 0 bases, leaving 16 bases not matched to a gene. CDR3 length: 21 residues. CDR3 sequence reads: CASSSLSPGLAGVSSYNEQFF. CDR3 sequence (DNA): TGTGCCAGCAGCTCTCTCTCGCCGGGACTAGCGGGGGTGAGCTCCTACAATGAGCAGTTCTTC.

This clonotype was picked up a small number of times. The chain recombines TRBV7-3 with TRBJ1-1, with TRBD1 as a possible D gene (6 bases). The CDR3 runs to 14 residues. Trimming removed 4 bases at V and 3 bases at J, with 12 bases between. Per germline, CDR1 SGHTA and CDR2 FQGTGA. CDR3 sequence: CASSSLGGDTEAFF. CDR3 DNA: TGTGCCAGCAGCTCACTCGGGGGCGACACTGAAGCTTTCTTT.